A single T cell receptor (beta chain) is shown here with its context. Up to about 2 ug genomic DNA was used for TCRB CDR3 amplification. The table came from immunoSEQ multiplex PCR; TCRdb's copy has only in-frame clones and leaves some out. The table has 70,000 to 90,000 clones, roughly 80% seen once. This specimen comes from a study of glioma-infiltrating T cells after dendritic cell vaccination. Germline CDR1 reads SEHNR; CDR2 reads FQNEAQ (reference sequence). V lost 2 bases and J lost 0, with 7 bases in between. The CDR3 has 14 residues. Stated time point: after dendritic cell vaccination, including at tumor progression/relapse.

Material: blood, obtained after dendritic cell vaccination. This rearrangement joins TRBV7-9 to TRBJ1-1; D possibly corresponds to TRBD1 (6 bases). The receptor was derived from a human donor with glioblastoma. Here the CDR3 reads CASSLWTVNTEAFF. The CDR3 bases are TGTGCCAGCAGCTTATGGACAGTGAACACTGAAGCTTTCTTT.